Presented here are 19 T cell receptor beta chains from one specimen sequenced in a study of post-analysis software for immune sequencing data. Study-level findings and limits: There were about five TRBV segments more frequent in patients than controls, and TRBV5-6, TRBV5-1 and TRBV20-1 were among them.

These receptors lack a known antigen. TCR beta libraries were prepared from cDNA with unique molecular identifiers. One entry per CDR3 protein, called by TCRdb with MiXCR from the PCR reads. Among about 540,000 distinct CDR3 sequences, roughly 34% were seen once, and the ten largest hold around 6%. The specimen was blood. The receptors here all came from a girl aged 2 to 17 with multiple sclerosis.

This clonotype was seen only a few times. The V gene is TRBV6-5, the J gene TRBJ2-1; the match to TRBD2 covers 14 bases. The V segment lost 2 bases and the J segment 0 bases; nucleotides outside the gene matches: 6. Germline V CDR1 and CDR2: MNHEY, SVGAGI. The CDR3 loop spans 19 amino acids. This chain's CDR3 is CASSYPTSGGAVSYNEQFF. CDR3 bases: TGTGCCAGCAGTTACCCGACTAGCGGGGGGGCCGTCTCCTACAATGAGCAGTTCTTC.

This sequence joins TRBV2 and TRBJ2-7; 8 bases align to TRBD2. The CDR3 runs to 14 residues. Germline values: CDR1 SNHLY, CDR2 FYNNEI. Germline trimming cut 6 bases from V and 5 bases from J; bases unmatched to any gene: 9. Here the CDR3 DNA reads TGTGCCAGCAGGGCCGGGGGGGCGAGAAACGAGCAGTACTTC. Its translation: CASRAGGARNEQYF. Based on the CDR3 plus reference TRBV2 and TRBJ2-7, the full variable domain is EPEVTQTPSHQVTQMGQEVILRCVPISNHLYFYWYRQILGQKVEFLVSFYNNEISEKSEIFDDQFSVERPDGSNFTLKIRSTKLEDSAMYFCASRAGGARNEQYFGPGTRLTVT.

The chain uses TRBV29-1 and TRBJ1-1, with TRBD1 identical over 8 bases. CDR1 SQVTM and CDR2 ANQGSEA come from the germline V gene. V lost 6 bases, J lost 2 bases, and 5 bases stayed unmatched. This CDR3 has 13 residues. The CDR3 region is CSVHDRGNTEAFF. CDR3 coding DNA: TGCAGCGTACATGACAGGGGTAACACTGAAGCTTTCTTT.

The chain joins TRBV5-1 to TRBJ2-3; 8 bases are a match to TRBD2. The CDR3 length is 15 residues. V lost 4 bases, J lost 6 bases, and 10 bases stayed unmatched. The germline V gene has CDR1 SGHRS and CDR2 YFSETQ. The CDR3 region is CASSAGTRGLDTQYF. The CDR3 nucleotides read TGCGCCAGCAGCGCTGGGACTAGAGGCCTGGATACGCAGTATTTT.

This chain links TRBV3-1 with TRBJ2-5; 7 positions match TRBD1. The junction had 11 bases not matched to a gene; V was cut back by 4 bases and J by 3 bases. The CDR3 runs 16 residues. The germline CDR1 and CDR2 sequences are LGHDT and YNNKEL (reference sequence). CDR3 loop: CASSLTGTASEETQYF. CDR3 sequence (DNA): TGTGCCAGCAGCCTGACCGGGACAGCGTCCGAAGAGACCCAGTACTTC.

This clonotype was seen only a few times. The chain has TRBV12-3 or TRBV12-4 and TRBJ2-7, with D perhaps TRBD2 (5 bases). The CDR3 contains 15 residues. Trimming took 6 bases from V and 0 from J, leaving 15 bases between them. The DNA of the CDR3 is TGTGCCAGCAGCCCCGGGATGATGGCCTCCTACGAGCAGTACTTC. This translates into CASSPGMMASYEQYF.

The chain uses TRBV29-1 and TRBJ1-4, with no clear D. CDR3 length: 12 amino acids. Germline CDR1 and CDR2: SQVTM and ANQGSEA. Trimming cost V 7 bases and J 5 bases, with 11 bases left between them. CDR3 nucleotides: TGCAGCGGGGTTTCACCGAATGAAAAACTGTTTTTT. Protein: CSGVSPNEKLFF.

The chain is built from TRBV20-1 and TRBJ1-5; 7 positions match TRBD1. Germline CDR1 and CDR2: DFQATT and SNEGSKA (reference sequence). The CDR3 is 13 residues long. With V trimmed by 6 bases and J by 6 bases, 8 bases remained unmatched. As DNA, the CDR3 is TGCAGTGCCAACCAGGGGGAGGGTCAGCCCCAGCATTTT. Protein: CSANQGEGQPQHF.

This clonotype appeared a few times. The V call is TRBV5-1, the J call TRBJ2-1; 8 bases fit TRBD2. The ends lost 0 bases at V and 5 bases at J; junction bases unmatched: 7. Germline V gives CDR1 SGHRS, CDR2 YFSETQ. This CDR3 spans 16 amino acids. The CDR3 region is CASSLAGSGGHNEQFF. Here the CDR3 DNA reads TGCGCCAGCAGCTTGGCTGGCAGCGGGGGCCACAATGAGCAGTTCTTC.

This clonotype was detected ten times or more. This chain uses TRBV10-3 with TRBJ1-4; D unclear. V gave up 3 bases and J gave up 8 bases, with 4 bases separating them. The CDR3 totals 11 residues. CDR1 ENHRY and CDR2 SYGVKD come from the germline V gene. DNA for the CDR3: TGTGCCATCAGTGACGGGGAAAAACTGTTTTTT. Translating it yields CAISDGEKLFF.

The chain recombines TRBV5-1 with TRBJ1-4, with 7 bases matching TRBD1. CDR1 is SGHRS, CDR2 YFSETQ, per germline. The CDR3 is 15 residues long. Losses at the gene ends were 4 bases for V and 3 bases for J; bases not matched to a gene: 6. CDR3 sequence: CASSQPGQANEKLFF. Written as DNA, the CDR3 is TGCGCCAGCAGCCAACCCGGACAGGCTAATGAAAAACTGTTTTTT.

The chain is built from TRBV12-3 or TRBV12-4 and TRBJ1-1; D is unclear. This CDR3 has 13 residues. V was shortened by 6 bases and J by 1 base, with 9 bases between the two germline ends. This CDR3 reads CASSIASNTEAFF. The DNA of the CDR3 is TGTGCCAGCAGCATCGCTTCGAACACTGAAGCTTTCTTT.

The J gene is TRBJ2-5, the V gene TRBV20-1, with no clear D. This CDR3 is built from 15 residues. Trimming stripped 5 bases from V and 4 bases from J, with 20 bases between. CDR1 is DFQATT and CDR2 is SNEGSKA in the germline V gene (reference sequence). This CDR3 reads CSAEDRVQPGETQYF. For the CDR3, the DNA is TGCAGTGCTGAGGACCGAGTACAGCCCGGAGAGACCCAGTACTTC.

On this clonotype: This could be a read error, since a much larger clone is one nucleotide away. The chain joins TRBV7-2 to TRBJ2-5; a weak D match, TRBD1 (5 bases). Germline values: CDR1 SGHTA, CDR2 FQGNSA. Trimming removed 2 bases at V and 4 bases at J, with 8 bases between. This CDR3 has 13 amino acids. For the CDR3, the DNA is TGTGCCAGCAGCTTATGGCAGGGAGAGACCCAGTACTTC. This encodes CASSLWQGETQYF. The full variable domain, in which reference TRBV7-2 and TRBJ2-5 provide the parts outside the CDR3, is GAGVSQSPSNKVTEKGKDVELRCDPISGHTALYWYRQSLGQGLEFLIYFQGNSAPDKSGLPSDRFSAERTGGSVSTLTIQRTQQEDSAVYLCASSLWQGETQYFGPGTRLLVL.

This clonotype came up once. The CDR3 region has the DNA TGTGCCAGCAGATCCCTGACTAGCGGGGTACGCTACAATGAGCAGTTCTTC. This encodes CASRSLTSGVRYNEQFF. The V gene is TRBV2, the J gene TRBJ2-1; 11 bases are shared with TRBD2. CDR1 is SNHLY, CDR2 FYNNEI, per germline. J gave up 3 bases and V 6 bases, and 10 bases lay outside the gene matches. This CDR3 is built from 17 residues.

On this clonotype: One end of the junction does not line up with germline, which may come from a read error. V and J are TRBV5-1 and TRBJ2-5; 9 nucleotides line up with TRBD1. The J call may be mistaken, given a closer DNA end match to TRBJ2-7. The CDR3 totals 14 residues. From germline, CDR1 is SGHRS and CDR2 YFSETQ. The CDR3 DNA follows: TGCGCCGGCAGCTTCGGGACAGGGATGTACGAGCAGTACTTC. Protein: CAGSFGTGMYEQYF.

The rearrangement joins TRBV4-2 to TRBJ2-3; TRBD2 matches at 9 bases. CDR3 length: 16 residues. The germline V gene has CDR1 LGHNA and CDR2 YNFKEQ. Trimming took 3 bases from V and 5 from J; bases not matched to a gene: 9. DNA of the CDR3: TGTGCCAGCAGCCATTCGGGCGGGGGGGCGATAGATACGCAGTATTTT. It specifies CASSHSGGGAIDTQYF.

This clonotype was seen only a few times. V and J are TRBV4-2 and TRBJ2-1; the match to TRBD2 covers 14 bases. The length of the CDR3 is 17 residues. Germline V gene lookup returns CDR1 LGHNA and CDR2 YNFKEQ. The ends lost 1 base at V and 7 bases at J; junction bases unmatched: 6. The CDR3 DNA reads TGTGCCAGCAGCCAAGGATCCGGGACTAGCGGGGGAAATGAGCAGTTCTTC. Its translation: CASSQGSGTSGGNEQFF.

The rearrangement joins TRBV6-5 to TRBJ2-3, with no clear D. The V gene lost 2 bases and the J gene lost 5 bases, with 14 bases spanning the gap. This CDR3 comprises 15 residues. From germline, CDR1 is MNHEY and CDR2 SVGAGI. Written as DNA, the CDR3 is TGTGCCAGCAGTTACCTGGGCGCCTCGGGAGATACGCAGTATTTT. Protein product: CASSYLGASGDTQYF.